These T cell receptor beta chains were read from a single sample in a study of control samples from healthy donors and cancer patients. Clones were sequenced by immunoSEQ multiplex PCR, and TCRdb holds only the in-frame ones, with some missing. Of 75,000 to 90,000 clones listed, more than 75% were seen once; the top ten hold around 2.1%. The sample comprised blood. Every receptor here comes from a woman aged 40 to 50 in good health. Both conserved end residues are part of each CDR3. Fields, in order: D gene, CDR3 length, V gene, J gene, clone size, CDR3 protein, CDR3 DNA. A D gene is named only where the DNA matches it firmly. Clone size is given for some rows only: seen once, a few or many times, or a class if the clone is expanded.

-	13	TRBV2	TRBJ1-2	few	CASSKGPEGGYTF	TGTGCCAGCAGTAAGGGCCCTGAGGGGGGCTACACCTTC
TRBD1	15	TRBV7-2	TRBJ2-7	-	CASSLSGQGDYEQYF	TGTGCCAGCAGCTTATCAGGACAGGGGGACTACGAGCAGTACTTC
-	13	TRBV3-1/TRBV3-2	TRBJ1-2	-	CASSSSANYGYTF	TGTGCCAGCAGCTCGTCCGCGAACTATGGCTACACCTTC
-	12	TRBV30	TRBJ1-2	-	CAWSVGHYGYTF	TGTGCCTGGAGTGTAGGACATTATGGCTACACCTTC
-	13	TRBV2	TRBJ1-2	-	CASSYPDPGSYTF	TGTGCCAGCAGTTACCCGGACCCGGGGAGCTACACCTTC
-	12	TRBV12-5	TRBJ1-1	-	CASGLVLSEAFF	TGTGCTAGTGGTTTGGTACTTTCTGAAGCTTTCTTT
-	12	TRBV9	TRBJ2-3	-	CASSRGTDTQYF	TGTGCCAGCAGCCGAGGCACAGATACGCAGTATTTT
-	14	TRBV15	TRBJ2-7	-	CATSRGGNREEQYF	TGTGCCACCAGCAGAGGGGGAAATCGGGAAGAGCAGTACTTC
-	13	TRBV6-2/TRBV6-3	TRBJ1-1	-	CASSYSRYTEAFF	TGTGCCAGCAGTTACTCGAGATACACTGAAGCTTTCTTT
-	12	TRBV30	TRBJ2-2	-	CAWSPLTGELFF	TGTGCCTGGAGCCCTCTCACCGGGGAGCTGTTTTTT
TRBD1	14	TRBV19	TRBJ1-5	-	CATRDRDFFQPQHF	TGTGCCACCCGGGACAGGGATTTTTTTCAGCCCCAGCATTTT
-	14	TRBV6-5	TRBJ2-2	-	CASNQGPATGELFF	TGTGCCAGCAACCAGGGGCCGGCCACCGGGGAGCTGTTTTTT
TRBD2	15	TRBV7-2	TRBJ2-1	-	CASSLISGGYNEQFF	TGTGCCAGCAGCTTAATAAGCGGGGGGTACAATGAGCAGTTCTTC
-	14	TRBV5-5	TRBJ2-2	-	CASSHGQNTGELFF	TGTGCCAGCAGCCACGGACAGAACACCGGGGAGCTGTTTTTT
-	13	TRBV5-1	TRBJ1-1	few	CASSHPEEEQAFF	TGCGCCAGCAGCCATCCGGAGGAGGAGCAAGCTTTCTTT
TRBD1	13	TRBV12-3/TRBV12-4	TRBJ1-1	few	CASSFSGGTEAFF	TGTGCCAGCAGTTTTTCAGGGGGCACTGAAGCTTTCTTT
-	14	TRBV5-1	TRBJ2-2	-	CASSLFRGNGELFF	TGCGCCAGCAGCTTGTTCAGAGGCAACGGGGAGCTGTTTTTT
-	15	TRBV9	TRBJ1-2	-	CASSPFLGASYGYTF	TGTGCCAGCAGCCCCTTCTTGGGGGCCTCTTATGGCTACACCTTC
TRBD2	15	TRBV7-3	TRBJ2-2	-	CASSFSTSGTGELFF	TGTGCCAGCAGCTTCAGCACTAGCGGTACCGGGGAGCTGTTTTTT
-	16	TRBV4-1	TRBJ1-1	-	CASSQAVAGPNTEAFF	TGCGCCAGCAGCCAAGCGGTGGCAGGGCCAAACACTGAAGCTTTCTTT
-	14	TRBV7-9	TRBJ1-4	-	CASSPQGRGEKLFF	TGTGCCAGCAGCCCACAGGGTCGGGGGGAAAAACTGTTTTTT
TRBD1	15	TRBV9	TRBJ1-1	-	CASSADRTGGAEAFF	TGTGCCAGCAGCGCGGACCGGACAGGGGGAGCGGAAGCTTTCTTT
-	13	TRBV29-1	TRBJ2-7	few	CSVDYGGNNEQYF	TGCAGCGTTGACTACGGGGGTAATAACGAGCAGTACTTC
-	11	TRBV30	TRBJ2-7	-	CAWSEDYEQYF	TGTGCCTGGAGTGAGGACTACGAGCAGTACTTC
-	18	TRBV4-1	TRBJ1-5	once	CASSLRVILGDSNQPQHF	TGCGCCAGCAGTCTAAGGGTTATATTGGGAGATAGCAATCAGCCCCAGCATTTT
-	14	TRBV24-1	TRBJ1-2	-	CATSDSAGAPGYTF	TGTGCCACCAGTGATTCAGCAGGGGCGCCTGGCTACACCTTC
TRBD1	16	TRBV7-6	TRBJ2-2	-	CASSWGTGVDTGELFF	TGTGCCAGCAGCTGGGGGACAGGGGTAGATACCGGGGAGCTGTTTTTT
-	14	TRBV3-1/TRBV3-2	TRBJ2-6	-	CASSQGDGANVLTF	TGTGCCAGCAGCCAAGGCGATGGGGCCAACGTCCTGACTTTC
-	13	TRBV2	TRBJ2-3	-	CASIFRRVDTQYF	TGTGCCAGCATTTTCCGGAGGGTAGATACGCAGTATTTT
-	15	TRBV3-1/TRBV3-2	TRBJ2-2	-	CASSPSRPNTGELFF	TGTGCCAGCAGCCCGTCGCGGCCGAACACCGGGGAGCTGTTTTTT
TRBD1	15	TRBV7-2	TRBJ1-1	-	CASSLAGQENTEAFF	TGTGCCAGCAGCCTAGCCGGACAGGAGAACACTGAAGCTTTCTTT
TRBD2	14	TRBV3-1/TRBV3-2	TRBJ2-1	-	CASSLSQTGGPKFF	TGTGCCAGCAGCCTTTCACAAACGGGGGGGCCGAAGTTCTTC
TRBD2	14	TRBV30	TRBJ2-5	-	CAWSVIAGEETQYF	TGTGCCTGGAGTGTAATAGCGGGGGAAGAGACCCAGTACTTC
-	12	TRBV29-1	TRBJ2-1	-	CSVTGGKNEQFF	TGCAGCGTCACCGGGGGCAAGAATGAGCAGTTCTTC
-	16	TRBV5-1	TRBJ2-6	-	CASSPQAASGANVLTF	TGCGCCAGCAGCCCTCAGGCGGCATCTGGGGCCAACGTCCTGACTTTC
-	15	TRBV21-1	TRBJ1-2	-	CASWWDPGANYGYTF	TGTGCCAGTTGGTGGGACCCGGGGGCCAACTATGGCTACACCTTC
-	18	TRBV7-3	TRBJ1-6	few	CASSPISRLGSVNSPLHF	TGTGCCAGCAGCCCCATTTCTAGGTTGGGCAGCGTTAATTCACCCCTCCACTTT
TRBD2	16	TRBV6-2/TRBV6-3	TRBJ2-3	few	CASSYRRGGITDTQYF	TGTGCCAGCAGTTACCGGCGGGGGGGAATCACAGATACGCAGTATTTT
TRBD1	13	TRBV6-5	TRBJ1-1	-	CASSSWTGSEAFF	TGTGCCAGCAGTTCTTGGACAGGGTCTGAAGCTTTCTTT
-	15	TRBV30	TRBJ1-2	-	CAWTRPGALGYGYTF	TGTGCCTGGACCCGCCCTGGGGCGTTGGGCTATGGCTACACCTTC
-	14	TRBV15	TRBJ2-7	-	CATSPRQVAYEQYF	TGTGCCACCAGCCCGCGACAGGTTGCCTACGAGCAGTACTTC
TRBD2	16	TRBV5-6	TRBJ2-3	-	CASTLSRGGRGDTQYF	TGTGCCAGCACCCTATCCCGGGGGGGAAGGGGAGATACGCAGTATTTT
-	14	TRBV7-2	TRBJ2-1	once	CASSLGAGSNEQFF	TGTGCCAGCAGCTTAGGGGCGGGGTCGAATGAGCAGTTCTTC
-	14	TRBV30	TRBJ2-7	many	CAWSLRDNRDEQYF	TGTGCCTGGAGCCTCCGGGACAACCGCGACGAGCAGTACTTC
-	14	TRBV5-6	TRBJ2-5	-	CASSLDSGFETQYF	TGTGCCAGCAGCTTGGACTCCGGATTTGAGACCCAGTACTTC
-	13	TRBV7-9	TRBJ2-7	-	CASSSKPGIEQYF	TGTGCCAGCAGCTCTAAGCCCGGGATTGAGCAGTACTTC
-	14	TRBV21-1	TRBJ1-5	few	CASSKDIPNQPQHF	TGTGCCAGCAGCAAAGATATCCCCAATCAGCCCCAGCATTTT
-	14	TRBV5-1	TRBJ2-7	-	CASSPGTDLYEQYF	TGCGCCAGCAGCCCGGGGACGGACCTCTACGAGCAGTACTTC
TRBD1	14	TRBV18	TRBJ1-5	-	CASSPLQGVAPQHF	TGTGCCAGCTCACCACTACAGGGGGTTGCGCCCCAGCATTTT
-	13	TRBV30	TRBJ2-1	-	CAWSKDSYNEQFF	TGTGCCTGGAGTAAGGACTCCTACAATGAGCAGTTCTTC
-	11	TRBV5-6	TRBJ2-7	-	CASSDLYEQYF	TGTGCCAGCAGCGACCTCTACGAGCAGTACTTC
-	17	TRBV10-1	TRBJ1-6	-	CASGRDGKSSYNSPLHF	TGCGCCAGCGGCCGGGACGGGAAGAGCTCCTATAATTCACCCCTCCACTTT
-	18	TRBV21-1	TRBJ1-4	-	CASSKGWTRNSTNEKLFF	TGTGCCAGCAGCAAAGGGTGGACACGGAATTCAACTAATGAAAAACTGTTTTTT
-	16	TRBV24-1	TRBJ2-6	once	CATSEGGLTGANVLTF	TGTGCCACCAGTGAGGGCGGACTCACTGGGGCCAACGTCCTGACTTTC